A selection of T cell receptor beta chains follows, all from one sample in a study of tumor-infiltrating T cells and Merkel cell polyomavirus. The data were produced by immunoSEQ multiplex PCR, yet TCRdb's version contains in-frame clones alone and is incomplete. The sample contains about 25,000 clones, 70% to 90% of which appear only once. The material sequenced was lymph node tissue. These receptors came from a man between 45 and 60 years old with Merkel cell carcinoma. Both conserved end residues are part of each CDR3. The D gene is left open where the match is weak. Clone sizes are given selectively: once, few, many, or a class where the clone is expanded.

TRBJ2-7	19	.	TRBV7-2	.	TGTGCCAGCAGCCCAAACGGCAGGGGCCTTATACCCGACTCCTACGAGCAGTACTTC	CASSPNGRGLIPDSYEQYF
TRBJ2-2	16	.	TRBV5-1	.	TGCGCCAGCAGCTTGGATGGGGGGGCCTCGACCGGGGAGCTGTTTTTT	CASSLDGGASTGELFF
TRBJ1-1	15	.	TRBV5-4	.	TGTGCCAGCAGCTTTGGGTCAGGGTTCATCACTGAAGCTTTCTTT	CASSFGSGFITEAFF
TRBJ1-3	16	.	TRBV28	.	TGTGCCAGCAGTTTGGGGGGGGCTAACTCTGGAAACACCATATATTTT	CASSLGGANSGNTIYF
TRBJ2-5	14	once	TRBV5-8	.	TGTGCCAGCAGCCGACAAGGAATTGTAGAGACCCAGTACTTC	CASSRQGIVETQYF
TRBJ2-7	13	.	TRBV27	TRBD2	TGTGCCAGCAGACTAGCGGGAGAGGGCGAGCAGTACTTC	CASRLAGEGEQYF
TRBJ1-1	14	.	TRBV4-3	TRBD1	TGCGCCAGCAGCCAGCGGACAGGGGACACTGAAGCTTTCTTT	CASSQRTGDTEAFF
TRBJ2-7	13	few	TRBV6-1	.	TGTGCCAGCAGGGATCCCGGGACTCCCTGTCGGGACTTC	CASRDPGTPCRDF
TRBJ1-2	15	once	TRBV14	TRBD1	TGTGCCAGCAGCCAAAGACAGGGGGGTAACTATGGCTACACCTTC	CASSQRQGGNYGYTF
TRBJ2-7	13	.	TRBV10-3	.	TGTGCCATCAGTGACCCTGGGCAGGGTATGCGGTACTTC	CAISDPGQGMRYF
TRBJ1-1	14	.	TRBV12-5	.	TGTGCTAGTGGTTCCACAGGAGAGAACACTGAAGCTTTCTTT	CASGSTGENTEAFF
TRBJ1-2	14	.	TRBV6-6	.	TGTGCCGGGAGGGGGGAGGGTGATCTCTATGGCTACACCTTC	CAGRGEGDLYGYTF
TRBJ2-2	14	.	TRBV5-1	.	TGCGCCAGCAGCTTGGGGACAAAAACCGGGGAGCTGTTTTTT	CASSLGTKTGELFF
TRBJ1-2	14	.	TRBV30	.	TGTGCCTGGAGTGCCCTACTAGGGCAGTATGGCTACACCTTC	CAWSALLGQYGYTF
TRBJ1-4	15	.	TRBV28	.	TGTGCCAGCAGTGTTGAGGATGCAACTAATGAAAAACTGTTTTTT	CASSVEDATNEKLFF
TRBJ2-3	14	.	TRBV4-2	.	TGTGCCAGCAGCCAAGCGGACTCCTGGGATACGCAGTATTTT	CASSQADSWDTQYF
TRBJ1-5	13	.	TRBV7-9	TRBD1	TGTGCCAGCAGCCCGACAGGGGATCAGCCCCAGCATTTT	CASSPTGDQPQHF
TRBJ1-1	15	.	TRBV19	.	TGTGCCAGTAGTCTGGTGGGCAGGTCGAACACTGAAGCTTTCTTT	CASSLVGRSNTEAFF
TRBJ2-1	15	.	TRBV11-2	TRBD2	TGTGCCAGCAGCTTAGTCACTAGCGGGACGGTTGAGCAGTTCTTC	CASSLVTSGTVEQFF
TRBJ1-1	13	.	TRBV19	.	TGTGCCAGTAGTATAGGGCAGGGCTTTATGGCTTTCTTT	CASSIGQGFMAFF
TRBJ2-1	15	.	TRBV7-7	TRBD2	TGTGCTAGCAGCTTGCTAGCGGGGGGGGGAGGTGAGCAGTTCTTC	CASSLLAGGGGEQFF
TRBJ2-7	14	.	TRBV9	.	TGTGCCAGCAGCGTAGAAGGGGGCGCGGGGGAGCAGTACTTC	CASSVEGGAGEQYF
TRBJ2-7	12	.	TRBV30	TRBD1	TGTGCCTGGAGTCTTGGACAGGCCAAGCAGTACTTC	CAWSLGQAKQYF
TRBJ2-3	15	.	TRBV6-4	TRBD2	TGTGCCAGCAGTGAGGGAGGGAGTGGTGCAGATACGCAGTATTTT	CASSEGGSGADTQYF
TRBJ2-7	16	once	TRBV11-3	.	TGTGCCAGCAGCTTCGGGGGGCGCATGGGAAACAACGAGCAGTACTTC	CASSFGGRMGNNEQYF
TRBJ2-7	14	.	TRBV19	.	TGTGCCAGTAGTATCGATCCAGGGACCTACGAGCAGTACTTC	CASSIDPGTYEQYF
TRBJ1-2	12	.	TRBV19	TRBD1	TGTGCCACCAAACAGGGGGCGCGAGGCTACACCTTC	CATKQGARGYTF
TRBJ2-5	18	.	TRBV5-5	TRBD2	TGTGCCAGCAGCTGGGGGGGACTAGCGGGGGGCAACCGGGAGACCCAGTACTTC	CASSWGGLAGGNRETQYF
TRBJ1-2	10	.	TRBV29-1	.	TGCAGCGTTCAGGGTAATGGCTACACCTTC	CSVQGNGYTF
TRBJ1-5	17	.	TRBV7-8	TRBD1	TGTGCCAGCAGCTCGCCCAACAGGGGAATAGACAATCAGCCCCAGCATTTT	CASSSPNRGIDNQPQHF
TRBJ2-6	18	.	TRBV7-2	TRBD1	TGTGCCAGCAGCTTAACTGGACAGGGGGCAGGTGGGGCCAACGTCCTGACTTTC	CASSLTGQGAGGANVLTF
TRBJ2-1	14	.	TRBV9	TRBD2	TGTGCCAGCAGCGTAGCGGGGGGGACGAATGAGCAGTTCTTC	CASSVAGGTNEQFF
TRBJ2-1	14	.	TRBV5-1	.	TGCGCCAGCAGCTTCGAGACTCGCTACAATGAGCAGTTCTTC	CASSFETRYNEQFF
TRBJ1-2	14	.	TRBV6-5	.	TGTGCCGCCAAGAATGGGGGCACTAACTATGGCTACACCTTC	CAAKNGGTNYGYTF
TRBJ2-3	16	.	TRBV7-9	TRBD2	TGTGCCAGCAGCCGAGGTAGCGGGGGGGCTAAAGATACGCAGTATTTT	CASSRGSGGAKDTQYF
TRBJ2-1	16	.	TRBV18	TRBD1	TGTGCCAGCTCACCAGCCGGACAGGGAAGGAGCAATGAGCAGTTCTTC	CASSPAGQGRSNEQFF
TRBJ2-2	16	.	TRBV7-2	TRBD1	TGTGCCAGCAGCCAAAGACAGGGGGCAATCACCGGGGAGCTGTTTTTT	CASSQRQGAITGELFF
TRBJ1-4	15	.	TRBV18	TRBD1	TGTGCCAGCTCACCCCAGGGGGCTGCTAATGAAAAACTGTTTTTT	CASSPQGAANEKLFF
TRBJ2-3	17	few	TRBV4-3	TRBD2	TGCGCCAGCAGCCAAGAACCTAGCGGGGGGGTTCAAGATACGCAGTATTTT	CASSQEPSGGVQDTQYF
TRBJ1-2	18	few	TRBV5-1	TRBD1	TGCGCCAGCAGCCCCCGACCGGGACAGGGAGGCTCTAACTATGGCTACACCTTC	CASSPRPGQGGSNYGYTF
TRBJ1-5	15	.	TRBV6-6	.	TGTGCCAGCAGTTACTGGCAGGGGAGCAATCAGCCCCAGCATTTT	CASSYWQGSNQPQHF
TRBJ2-1	14	.	TRBV7-2	.	TGTGCCAGCAGCTTAGCCCCTAGTAACTATGAGCAGTTCTTC	CASSLAPSNYEQFF
TRBJ2-3	14	.	TRBV7-2	.	TGTGCCAGCAGCTTTTCCGACATCACAGATACGCAGTATTTT	CASSFSDITDTQYF
TRBJ2-5	15	.	TRBV25-1	.	TGTGCCAGCAGTGTAGATCAGGCCGTGCAAGAGACCCAGTACTTC	CASSVDQAVQETQYF
TRBJ2-7	13	.	TRBV11-3	.	TGTGCCAGCAGCTTAGGGGCAGGGTACGAGCAGTACTTC	CASSLGAGYEQYF
TRBJ2-3	14	.	TRBV2	.	TGTGCCAGCAGTGCTTGGACAGACCCAGATACGCAGTATTTT	CASSAWTDPDTQYF
TRBJ2-3	14	once	TRBV28	.	TGTGCCAGCAGTTATGAGGGTCCCACAGATACGCAGTATTTT	CASSYEGPTDTQYF
TRBJ1-4	15	.	TRBV6-5	TRBD1	TGTGCCAGCAGTTACTCGGGGACAGGGTTTGAAAAACTGTTTTTT	CASSYSGTGFEKLFF
TRBJ1-6	16	.	TRBV7-8	.	TGTGCCAGCAGCTTGCGGCAGAGCTCCTATAATTCACCCCTCCACTTT	CASSLRQSSYNSPLHF
TRBJ1-2	14	.	TRBV18	TRBD1	TGTGCCAGCTCAACCGGGACAGGGAGAGAAGGCTACACCTTC	CASSTGTGREGYTF
TRBJ1-6	15	.	TRBV4-1	.	TGCGCCAGCAGCCAAGATCAGGAGGCTAATTCACCCCTCCACTTT	CASSQDQEANSPLHF
TRBJ2-7	11	.	TRBV5-1	.	TGCGCCAGCAGCGACTTAGGCGAGCAGTACTTC	CASSDLGEQYF
TRBJ2-7	15	.	TRBV6-5	.	TGTGCCAGCAGTTACTCGGCAGGGGAGCATTACGAGCAGTACTTC	CASSYSAGEHYEQYF
TRBJ2-7	14	.	TRBV11-2	TRBD2	TGTGCCAGCAGCCTCGGACTAGCTACCTACGAGCAGTACTTC	CASSLGLATYEQYF